This TCR beta chain stems from a study of T cell repertoires in aging, cancer and after chemotherapy. Overall study context: Paired samples before and after chemotherapy came from chronic lymphocytic leukemia patients on fludarabine- or bendamustine-based regimens. Notes on the study in general: In hematological cancer patients, infiltrated lymphoid organs may have impaired thymic emigration or peripheral T cell expansion. Compared with age-matched healthy donors, untreated hematological or solid cancer patients showed higher blood TCR clonality. In healthy donors, age-related TCR diversity loss mainly reflected lost richness.

A mixed TRB-A/B primer pool amplified rearranged TRB by multiplex touch-down PCR. TCRdb fed the multiplex PCR reads into MiXCR, producing one record per CDR3 protein. Of about 4,900 distinct CDR3 sequences listed, roughly 31% are singletons. TCR beta rearrangements were amplified from peripheral blood genomic DNA. This CDR3 is built from 18 residues. The ends lost 2 bases at V and 2 bases at J; junction bases unmatched: 13. Of note for this clonotype: The antigen is unknown.

This clonotype originated in a human donor with a blood cancer. The donor label of this sample is uncertain. The sequenced sample was blood. The chain employs TRBV12-3 or TRBV12-4 and TRBJ1-2; TRBD1 matches at 8 bases. Here the CDR3 DNA reads TGTGCCAGCAGTTTATTCTCTGGACAGGGTCTTATAAACTATGGCTACACCTTC. Its protein is CASSLFSGQGLINYGYTF.